These T cell receptor beta chains were read from a single sample in a study of T cell repertoires in cytomegalovirus infection. Using its own MiXCR run on the reads, TCRdb lists one record per CDR3 protein. This sample yields under 300,000 distinct CDR3 sequences, of which 15% to 20% are seen a single time; roughly 50% belongs to the top ten. The sample consisted of CD8+ T cells from PBMCs. These receptors were obtained from a human donor in good health (CMV status not recorded). Some clones in this sample may be carry-over from other donors' samples. The CDR3 runs from the conserved cysteine through the conserved F or W. Fields, in order: D gene, clone size, V gene, J gene, CDR3 DNA, CDR3 protein. A D gene is named only where the DNA matches it firmly. Size is omitted from some rows. Given values are once, few, many or a class for expanded clones.

.	.	TRBV6-2/TRBV6-3	TRBJ2-1	TGTGCCAGCACAATCGACTCGCAGGGCTCCTACAATGAGCAGTTCTTC	CASTIDSQGSYNEQFF
.	.	TRBV6-5	TRBJ2-5	TGTGCCAGCAGTTACTCTTTTGTCGGAGAAGAGACCCAGTACTTC	CASSYSFVGEETQYF
.	many	TRBV7-2	TRBJ2-7	TGTGCCAGCAGCTTCTTTAGGGGGGGATCCTACGAGCAGTACTTC	CASSFFRGGSYEQYF
.	.	TRBV5-4	TRBJ2-1	TGTGCCAGCAGCCCCACGGCGGTAGCCACCTACAATGAGCAGTTCTTC	CASSPTAVATYNEQFF
.	.	TRBV2	TRBJ1-2	TGTGCCAGCATGCACAGGGACTCCTATGGCTACACCTTC	CASMHRDSYGYTF
.	.	TRBV2	TRBJ2-2	TGTGCCAGCAGTCTGACTTTGGCGGGGAAGGGTAACACCGGGGAGCTGTTTTTT	CASSLTLAGKGNTGELFF
.	many	TRBV5-1	TRBJ2-7	TGCGCCAGCAGCTTGGCCGAGGGTAGCGGCTACGAGCAGTACTTC	CASSLAEGSGYEQYF
TRBD1	many	TRBV27	TRBJ2-5	TGTGCCAGCAGTTCGCCCGGGACAGGCTGGGCGGGAGAGACCCAGTACTTC	CASSSPGTGWAGETQYF
.	.	TRBV10-3	TRBJ2-5	TGTGCCATCAGTGAGTCGATAGGGGAAGAGACCCAGTACTTC	CAISESIGEETQYF
.	few	TRBV6-2/TRBV6-3	TRBJ2-1	TGTGCCAGCAGTTACACTCCCCGGGCCAGGGCTAATGAGCAGTTCTTC	CASSYTPRARANEQFF
TRBD2	few	TRBV7-9	TRBJ2-1	TGTGCCAGCAGGCATAGTTGGACTAGCGGGTTAAGCTCCTACAATGAGCAGTTCTTC	CASRHSWTSGLSSYNEQFF
.	.	TRBV4-1	TRBJ2-3	TGCGCCAGCAGCCGACAGTTCCCCAGCACAGATACGCAGTATTTT	CASSRQFPSTDTQYF
.	many	TRBV28	TRBJ1-1	TGTGCCAGCAGTCGCGCGGGAAAGAACACTGAAGCTTTCTTT	CASSRAGKNTEAFF
.	many	TRBV7-2	TRBJ2-7	TGTGCCAGCAGCTGGATCGCCGGGCGAGGGAACGAGCAGTACTTC	CASSWIAGRGNEQYF
.	.	TRBV11-2	TRBJ1-1	TGTGCCAGCAGCTTTTCAAGGTGGGGGCCGGCTGAAGCTTTCTTT	CASSFSRWGPAEAFF
TRBD1	many	TRBV18	TRBJ1-2	TGTGCCAGCTCACCACCACAGGGGGATCGGGGCTACACCTTC	CASSPPQGDRGYTF
TRBD1	many	TRBV5-1	TRBJ2-1	TGCGCCAGCAGCCTAAACCGGGACAGGGACAATGAGCAGTTCTTC	CASSLNRDRDNEQFF
.	many	TRBV7-8	TRBJ2-2	TGTGCCAGCAGCTTAGCCCCAGGGACGGGCACCGGGGAGCTGTTTTTT	CASSLAPGTGTGELFF
.	many	TRBV25-1	TRBJ1-3	TGTGCCAGCGGCCATTCTGGAAACACCATATATTTT	CASGHSGNTIYF
.	few	TRBV28	TRBJ1-2	TGTGCCAGCAGTTTACTCCCGATTAACTATGGCTACACCTTC	CASSLLPINYGYTF
.	many	TRBV6-5	TRBJ2-7	TGTGCCAGCAGTTACTCGGATGGGATTGAGCAGTACTTC	CASSYSDGIEQYF
TRBD2	many	TRBV4-2	TRBJ2-1	TGTGCCAGCAGCCAAGATCCACTAGCGGGGACCTACAATGAGCAGTTCTTC	CASSQDPLAGTYNEQFF
.	few	TRBV11-2	TRBJ1-6	TGTGCCAGCAGCCGAGGGGTTAGCTCCTATAATTCACCCCTCCACTTT	CASSRGVSSYNSPLHF
.	few	TRBV20-1	TRBJ2-2	TGCAGTGCTACCTCCGGGACTGCCAACGCCGGGGAGCTGTTTTTT	CSATSGTANAGELFF
.	many	TRBV7-9	TRBJ2-3	TGTGCCAGCAGCTTATCAGATACGCAGTATTTT	CASSLSDTQYF
.	.	TRBV5-1	TRBJ2-1	TGCGCCAGCAGCTTGACCAGAAATGAGCAGTTCTTC	CASSLTRNEQFF
TRBD2	few	TRBV7-6	TRBJ2-3	TGTGCCAGCAGCTTACCACCAGTAGCGGGGGGGCAGGGGGCAGATACGCAGTATTTT	CASSLPPVAGGQGADTQYF
TRBD1	.	TRBV20-1	TRBJ2-1	TGCAGTGCTAGAGACTCCGGGACAGGGCTCCGATTCAATGAGCAGTTCTTC	CSARDSGTGLRFNEQFF
.	few	TRBV10-3	TRBJ2-1	TGTGCCATCAGTCCACTAAGGAATGAGCAGTTCTTC	CAISPLRNEQFF
TRBD1	.	TRBV28	TRBJ1-5	TGTGCCAGCTCAACCCGGACAGGGGGCTTGGGTCAGCCCCAGCATTTT	CASSTRTGGLGQPQHF
.	.	TRBV28	TRBJ2-7	TGTGCCAGCAGTTTATTTGGGACCGAAGACTACGAGCAGTACTTC	CASSLFGTEDYEQYF
TRBD2	.	TRBV20-1	TRBJ2-7	TGCAGTGCTAGAGATGGGGGGGAGGGGAGCTCCTACGAGCAGTACTTC	CSARDGGEGSSYEQYF
.	many	TRBV28	TRBJ1-5	TGTGCCAGCAGTTTAGTAGCCAATCAGCCCCAGCATTTT	CASSLVANQPQHF
.	few	TRBV23-1	TRBJ2-5	TGCGCCAGCAGTCAGTGGGAGTCTCGACGGGGCCAAGAGACCCAGTACTTC	CASSQWESRRGQETQYF
TRBD1	.	TRBV4-3	TRBJ2-1	TGCGCCAGCAGCCTTAACCCCGGGACAGGATACAATGAGCAGTTCTTC	CASSLNPGTGYNEQFF
.	few	TRBV7-9	TRBJ1-2	TGTGCCAGCAGCGGATACAGGGAATTAAACTATGGCTACACCTTC	CASSGYRELNYGYTF
.	many	TRBV7-9	TRBJ2-7	TGTGCCAGCAGCTGGGTTGGGGGAATCGAGCAGTACTTC	CASSWVGGIEQYF
.	many	TRBV4-1	TRBJ1-1	TGCGCCAGCAGCCAGGTCGGGGACACTGAAGCTTTCTTT	CASSQVGDTEAFF